The 22 T cell receptor beta chains below all came from one sample that was sequenced in a study of T cell responses to AZD1222 COVID-19 vaccine. Profiling relied on immunoSEQ multiplex PCR, and the TCRdb table lists in-frame clones only, not all of them. The sample lists 250,000 or so clones, just over 90% occurring once. The source was peripheral blood, collected on day 0 of AZD1222 vaccination. The receptors come from an adult in good health.

The rearrangement uses TRBV13 and TRBJ2-1; no clear D gene. The CDR3 extends over 11 amino acids. Deletions cut 2 bases from V and 10 bases from J, with 6 bases between. Per the germline V gene, CDR1 is PRHDT and CDR2 is FYEKMQ (reference sequence). CDR3 coding DNA: TGTGCCAGCAGCTTATCCACGGAGCAGTTCTTC. Translated, it gives CASSLSTEQFF.

The gene calls are TRBV19 and TRBJ2-7, with 11 bases aligning to TRBD2. With 5 bases clipped from V and 2 bases from J, the junction kept 5 bases outside the gene matches. The CDR3 consists of 15 residues. Looked up from germline, CDR1 is LNHDA and CDR2 is SQIVND (reference sequence). The CDR3 loop is CASSLRLAGPYEQYF. CDR3 nucleotides: TGTGCCAGTAGTCTAAGACTAGCGGGACCCTACGAGCAGTACTTC.

The rearrangement uses TRBV7-4 and TRBJ2-2; no firm D call. The V end lost 3 bases, the J end lost 6 bases, and 17 bases lay between the germline ends. The CDR3 spans 16 residues. Germline values: CDR1 SGHVT, CDR2 SQSDAQ. The CDR3 DNA follows: TGTGCCAGCAGCTTGGGCATCGGGCGGAAACCCGGGGAGCTGTTTTTT. Residues: CASSLGIGRKPGELFF.

The chain recombines TRBV11-2 with TRBJ2-7, with D hard to call. The CDR3 has 16 residues. Deletions cut 4 bases from V and 1 base from J, with 17 bases between. Germline V gene data show CDR1 as SGHAT and CDR2 as FQNNGV. Here the CDR3 DNA reads TGTGCCAGCAGCTCCCTCGAAGGGATGGAGTCCTACGAGCAGTACTTC. Amino acids: CASSSLEGMESYEQYF. The entire variable domain, with the rest obtained from reference TRBV11-2 and TRBJ2-7, is as follows: EAGVAQSPRYKIIEKRQSVAFWCNPISGHATLYWYQQILGQGPKLLIQFQNNGVVDDSQLPKDRFSAERLKGVDSTLKIQPAKLEDSAVYLCASSSLEGMESYEQYFGPGTRLTVT.

The chain uses TRBV6-6 and TRBJ1-5; D might be TRBD1 (6 bases). Germline assignment: CDR1 MNHNY and CDR2 SVGAGI (reference sequence). This CDR3 contains 16 residues. V shed 6 bases and J shed 1 base, with 16 bases lying between them. The CDR3 region has the DNA TGTGCCAGCAGCCCTGGGGGGCGCGAGAGCAATCAGCCCCAGCATTTT. Encoded protein: CASSPGGRESNQPQHF.

The chain carries TRBV10-3 and TRBJ1-1, with D uncertain. The CDR3 is 13 amino acids. Trimming took off 4 bases at V and 3 bases at J, with 9 bases between the two ends. CDR1 is ENHRY and CDR2 is SYGVKD in the germline V gene. CDR3 nucleotide sequence: TGTGCCATCAGTGTTCGGGAGGACACTGAAGCTTTCTTT. It translates to CAISVREDTEAFF.

This chain connects TRBV2 to TRBJ2-7; 7 nucleotides match TRBD1. Trimming took 6 bases from V and 2 from J; bases not matched to a gene: 4. Germline values: CDR1 SNHLY, CDR2 FYNNEI. This CDR3 contains 13 residues. CDR3 bases: TGTGCCAGCAGAGGGACAGAGACCTACGAGCAGTACTTC. Protein sequence: CASRGTETYEQYF.

CDR3 DNA: TGTGCCAGCAGTCCCCCCGTCACCAGTAAGCAGTTCTTC. Translated, it gives CASSPPVTSKQFF. This chain uses TRBV27 with TRBJ2-1; D ambiguous. Germline V gene sequence: CDR1 MNHEY, CDR2 SMNVEV (reference sequence). Trimming left V 5 bases short and J 11 bases short, with 16 bases between. This CDR3 contains 13 residues.

V and J are TRBV5-1 and TRBJ2-5, with TRBD1 matching over 9 bases. The CDR3 consists of 13 residues. CDR1 and CDR2 from the germline V gene are SGHRS and YFSETQ. V shed 4 bases and J 4 bases; nucleotides not matched to a gene: 2. Here the CDR3 reads CASSRDRVETQYF. The CDR3 region has the DNA TGCGCCAGCAGCCGGGACAGGGTAGAGACCCAGTACTTC.

The CDR3 loop reads CASSLAPGDGTDTQYF. The CDR3, as DNA: TGTGCCAGCAGCTTGGCCCCCGGGGACGGCACAGATACGCAGTATTTT. V usage is TRBV5-5 and J usage is TRBJ2-3; either TRBD1 or TRBD2 may fit D (5 bases each). Between the trimmed V and J ends, which lost 0 bases and 1 base, there was a span of 12 bases. Germline-derived CDR1 and CDR2 are SGHKS and YYEKEE (reference sequence). The CDR3 consists of 16 residues. Filled out from reference TRBV5-5 and TRBJ2-3, the complete variable domain reads DAGVTQSPTHLIKTRGQQVTLRCSPISGHKSVSWYQQVLGQGPQFIFQYYEKEERGRGNFPDRFSARQFPNYSSELNVNALLLGDSALYLCASSLAPGDGTDTQYFGPGTRLTVL.

This clone was detected once. CDR3 sequence (DNA): TGTGCCAGCAGTTACTACGGGGGGCTCTCGACAAAAAATACGCAGTATTTT. It is translated as CASSYYGGLSTKNTQYF. The chain couples TRBV6-2 or TRBV6-3 to TRBJ2-3; tentatively, D is TRBD2 (7 bases). This CDR3 is 17 amino acids long. V was shortened by 1 base and J by 7 bases, with 21 bases between the two germline ends. From germline, CDR1 is MNHEY and CDR2 SVGEGT.

As DNA, the CDR3 is TGTGCCAGCAGCCGCGGGACAGGAGCTTACTACGAGCAGTACTTC. This sequence encodes CASSRGTGAYYEQYF. The V gene is TRBV27, the J gene TRBJ2-7; 8 bases map to TRBD1. Germline loops: CDR1 MNHEY, CDR2 SMNVEV (reference sequence). The V gene end was trimmed by 6 bases and the J gene end by 3 bases; junction bases not matched to a gene: 10. The CDR3 is 15 residues long.

A single count supports this clone. The chain employs TRBV24-1 and TRBJ2-7; TRBD1 matches at 8 bases. The CDR3 is 15 residues long. Unmatched junction bases numbered 9, after V lost 2 bases and J lost 7 bases. CDR1 is KGHDR, CDR2 SFDVKD, per germline. The CDR3, as DNA: TGTGCCACCAGTGATTCAGGGGGGACAGGTCATGAGCAGTACTTC. The encoded protein is CATSDSGGTGHEQYF.

The chain recombines TRBV2 with TRBJ2-6; D remains unclear. This CDR3 spans 14 amino acids. The germline V gene encodes CDR1 SNHLY and CDR2 FYNNEI. V lost 5 bases and J 1 base, leaving 6 bases between the germline ends. Here the CDR3 reads CASSTASGANVLTF. In DNA form, the CDR3 reads TGTGCCAGCAGTACAGCTTCTGGGGCCAACGTCCTGACTTTC.

The chain joins TRBV7-2 to TRBJ1-3; TRBD1 agrees at 7 bases. Germline V gene sequence: CDR1 SGHTA, CDR2 FQGNSA. The V and J ends lost 5 bases and 4 bases, in that order; junction bases with no gene match: 8. The CDR3 loop spans 15 amino acids. CDR3 sequence: CASSPQRGQGNTIYF. In nucleotides, the CDR3 is TGTGCCAGCAGCCCCCAGAGGGGGCAAGGAAACACCATATATTTT.

V usage is TRBV7-8 and J usage is TRBJ1-6; TRBD1 is a possible D gene (5 bases). Trimming removed 1 base from V and 6 bases from J, with 13 bases in between. Per the germline V gene, CDR1 is SGHVS and CDR2 is FQNEAQ. The CDR3 consists of 16 residues. The CDR3 spells CASSLVVGAGNSPLHF. CDR3 coding DNA: TGTGCCAGCAGCTTAGTGGTTGGGGCTGGTAATTCACCCCTCCACTTT.

This sequence joins TRBV27 and TRBJ1-2; 9 bases are a match to TRBD1. V was clipped by 2 bases and J by 1 base; unmatched bases: 8. Germline CDR1 is MNHEY and CDR2 is SMNVEV (reference sequence). The length of the CDR3 is 17 residues. CDR3 DNA sequence: TGTGCCAGCAGTTTACGGGGACAGGGCGTGGTTAACTATGGCTACACCTTC. Amino acids: CASSLRGQGVVNYGYTF.

The V gene is TRBV19, the J gene TRBJ1-5; TRBD1 matches at 8 bases. This CDR3 has 14 amino acids. The V and J ends lost 8 bases and 3 bases, in that order; junction bases with no gene match: 6. CDR1 LNHDA and CDR2 SQIVND come from the germline V gene (reference sequence). CDR3 in DNA: TGTGCCAGTCAGGACAGGGAGTACAATCAGCCCCAGCATTTT. It translates to CASQDREYNQPQHF.

The V and J genes are TRBV10-3 and TRBJ1-1; D remains ambiguous. V was trimmed by 5 bases and J by 1 base, leaving 8 bases between them. Germline V gene lookup returns CDR1 ENHRY and CDR2 SYGVKD. The CDR3 loop spans 13 amino acids. The CDR3 bases are TGTGCCATCAGTCCGACACAGAACACTGAAGCTTTCTTT. It encodes CAISPTQNTEAFF.

The chain combines TRBV5-1 with TRBJ1-1; 7 nucleotides match TRBD1. Germline V gene lookup returns CDR1 SGHRS and CDR2 YFSETQ. This CDR3 has 14 amino acids. The J segment lost 4 bases and the V segment lost 2 bases, leaving 5 bases of the junction unmatched. CDR3 sequence: CASSFSQGVTEAFF. As DNA, the CDR3 is TGCGCCAGCAGCTTTTCCCAGGGGGTCACTGAAGCTTTCTTT.

The V and J genes are TRBV27 and TRBJ1-5, with D unclear. Trimming cost V 0 bases and J 7 bases, with 10 bases left between them. The CDR3 is 14 residues long. Germline V lookup: CDR1 MNHEY, CDR2 SMNVEV (reference sequence). CDR3 sequence: CASSLSQGGQPQHF. As DNA, the CDR3 is TGTGCCAGCAGTTTATCGCAAGGTGGCCAGCCCCAGCATTTT.

The V and J genes are TRBV3-1 (or the pseudogene TRBV3-2) and TRBJ1-5, with D hard to call. V was shortened by 0 bases and J by 0 bases, with 6 bases between the two germline ends. The CDR3 loop spans 15 amino acids. CDR1 LGHDT and CDR2 YNNKEL come from the germline V gene (reference sequence). The CDR3 DNA reads as TGTGCCAGCAGCCAAGATCCAAATAGCAATCAGCCCCAGCATTTT. Its protein product is CASSQDPNSNQPQHF.